This note documents a single TCR beta chain sequence. Its antigen is currently unknown. The junction departs from the called germline gene at one end, perhaps through a read error. The sample comes from a study of tumor-infiltrating lymphocytes in primary liver carcinoma. Overall study: The patient population consisted of men and women between 30 and 69 years of age. Findings and caveats of the study: A significantly higher top-250-clone fraction was found in tumors than in blood (p = 0.039).

Total RNA amounting to 500 ng was the source from which TCR beta cDNA was made with a constant-region primer. The TCR beta library was amplified through three nested multiplex PCR rounds in a modified ARM-PCR procedure. With TRBV1-TRBV30 forward primers and a C-beta reverse primer, the first two PCR rounds were run for nine to eleven cycles each. TCRdb independently ran MiXCR on the multiplex PCR reads; one entry per CDR3 protein. The repertoire has 70,000 to 95,000 distinct CDR3 sequences, over 60% of them found once; the top ten carry 25% to 30%. CDR3 length equals 13 residues. Germline CDR1 SGHAT, CDR2 FQNNGV. Bulk tissue was left unsorted, and RNA and DNA were co-extracted from roughly 20-30 mg of it.

The rearrangement joins TRBV11-2 to TRBJ2-1; D gene ambiguous. Sample: liver tumor tissue from sampling region 4. Indicated subset: tumor region T4, right-lateral pole. The TCR originated in a man aged 35 to 55 with primary liver carcinoma and hepatitis B virus infection. CDR3: CVSSSMGRSEQFF. CDR3 in DNA: TGTGTCAGCAGCTCAATGGGCCGGTCCGAGCAGTTCTTC.